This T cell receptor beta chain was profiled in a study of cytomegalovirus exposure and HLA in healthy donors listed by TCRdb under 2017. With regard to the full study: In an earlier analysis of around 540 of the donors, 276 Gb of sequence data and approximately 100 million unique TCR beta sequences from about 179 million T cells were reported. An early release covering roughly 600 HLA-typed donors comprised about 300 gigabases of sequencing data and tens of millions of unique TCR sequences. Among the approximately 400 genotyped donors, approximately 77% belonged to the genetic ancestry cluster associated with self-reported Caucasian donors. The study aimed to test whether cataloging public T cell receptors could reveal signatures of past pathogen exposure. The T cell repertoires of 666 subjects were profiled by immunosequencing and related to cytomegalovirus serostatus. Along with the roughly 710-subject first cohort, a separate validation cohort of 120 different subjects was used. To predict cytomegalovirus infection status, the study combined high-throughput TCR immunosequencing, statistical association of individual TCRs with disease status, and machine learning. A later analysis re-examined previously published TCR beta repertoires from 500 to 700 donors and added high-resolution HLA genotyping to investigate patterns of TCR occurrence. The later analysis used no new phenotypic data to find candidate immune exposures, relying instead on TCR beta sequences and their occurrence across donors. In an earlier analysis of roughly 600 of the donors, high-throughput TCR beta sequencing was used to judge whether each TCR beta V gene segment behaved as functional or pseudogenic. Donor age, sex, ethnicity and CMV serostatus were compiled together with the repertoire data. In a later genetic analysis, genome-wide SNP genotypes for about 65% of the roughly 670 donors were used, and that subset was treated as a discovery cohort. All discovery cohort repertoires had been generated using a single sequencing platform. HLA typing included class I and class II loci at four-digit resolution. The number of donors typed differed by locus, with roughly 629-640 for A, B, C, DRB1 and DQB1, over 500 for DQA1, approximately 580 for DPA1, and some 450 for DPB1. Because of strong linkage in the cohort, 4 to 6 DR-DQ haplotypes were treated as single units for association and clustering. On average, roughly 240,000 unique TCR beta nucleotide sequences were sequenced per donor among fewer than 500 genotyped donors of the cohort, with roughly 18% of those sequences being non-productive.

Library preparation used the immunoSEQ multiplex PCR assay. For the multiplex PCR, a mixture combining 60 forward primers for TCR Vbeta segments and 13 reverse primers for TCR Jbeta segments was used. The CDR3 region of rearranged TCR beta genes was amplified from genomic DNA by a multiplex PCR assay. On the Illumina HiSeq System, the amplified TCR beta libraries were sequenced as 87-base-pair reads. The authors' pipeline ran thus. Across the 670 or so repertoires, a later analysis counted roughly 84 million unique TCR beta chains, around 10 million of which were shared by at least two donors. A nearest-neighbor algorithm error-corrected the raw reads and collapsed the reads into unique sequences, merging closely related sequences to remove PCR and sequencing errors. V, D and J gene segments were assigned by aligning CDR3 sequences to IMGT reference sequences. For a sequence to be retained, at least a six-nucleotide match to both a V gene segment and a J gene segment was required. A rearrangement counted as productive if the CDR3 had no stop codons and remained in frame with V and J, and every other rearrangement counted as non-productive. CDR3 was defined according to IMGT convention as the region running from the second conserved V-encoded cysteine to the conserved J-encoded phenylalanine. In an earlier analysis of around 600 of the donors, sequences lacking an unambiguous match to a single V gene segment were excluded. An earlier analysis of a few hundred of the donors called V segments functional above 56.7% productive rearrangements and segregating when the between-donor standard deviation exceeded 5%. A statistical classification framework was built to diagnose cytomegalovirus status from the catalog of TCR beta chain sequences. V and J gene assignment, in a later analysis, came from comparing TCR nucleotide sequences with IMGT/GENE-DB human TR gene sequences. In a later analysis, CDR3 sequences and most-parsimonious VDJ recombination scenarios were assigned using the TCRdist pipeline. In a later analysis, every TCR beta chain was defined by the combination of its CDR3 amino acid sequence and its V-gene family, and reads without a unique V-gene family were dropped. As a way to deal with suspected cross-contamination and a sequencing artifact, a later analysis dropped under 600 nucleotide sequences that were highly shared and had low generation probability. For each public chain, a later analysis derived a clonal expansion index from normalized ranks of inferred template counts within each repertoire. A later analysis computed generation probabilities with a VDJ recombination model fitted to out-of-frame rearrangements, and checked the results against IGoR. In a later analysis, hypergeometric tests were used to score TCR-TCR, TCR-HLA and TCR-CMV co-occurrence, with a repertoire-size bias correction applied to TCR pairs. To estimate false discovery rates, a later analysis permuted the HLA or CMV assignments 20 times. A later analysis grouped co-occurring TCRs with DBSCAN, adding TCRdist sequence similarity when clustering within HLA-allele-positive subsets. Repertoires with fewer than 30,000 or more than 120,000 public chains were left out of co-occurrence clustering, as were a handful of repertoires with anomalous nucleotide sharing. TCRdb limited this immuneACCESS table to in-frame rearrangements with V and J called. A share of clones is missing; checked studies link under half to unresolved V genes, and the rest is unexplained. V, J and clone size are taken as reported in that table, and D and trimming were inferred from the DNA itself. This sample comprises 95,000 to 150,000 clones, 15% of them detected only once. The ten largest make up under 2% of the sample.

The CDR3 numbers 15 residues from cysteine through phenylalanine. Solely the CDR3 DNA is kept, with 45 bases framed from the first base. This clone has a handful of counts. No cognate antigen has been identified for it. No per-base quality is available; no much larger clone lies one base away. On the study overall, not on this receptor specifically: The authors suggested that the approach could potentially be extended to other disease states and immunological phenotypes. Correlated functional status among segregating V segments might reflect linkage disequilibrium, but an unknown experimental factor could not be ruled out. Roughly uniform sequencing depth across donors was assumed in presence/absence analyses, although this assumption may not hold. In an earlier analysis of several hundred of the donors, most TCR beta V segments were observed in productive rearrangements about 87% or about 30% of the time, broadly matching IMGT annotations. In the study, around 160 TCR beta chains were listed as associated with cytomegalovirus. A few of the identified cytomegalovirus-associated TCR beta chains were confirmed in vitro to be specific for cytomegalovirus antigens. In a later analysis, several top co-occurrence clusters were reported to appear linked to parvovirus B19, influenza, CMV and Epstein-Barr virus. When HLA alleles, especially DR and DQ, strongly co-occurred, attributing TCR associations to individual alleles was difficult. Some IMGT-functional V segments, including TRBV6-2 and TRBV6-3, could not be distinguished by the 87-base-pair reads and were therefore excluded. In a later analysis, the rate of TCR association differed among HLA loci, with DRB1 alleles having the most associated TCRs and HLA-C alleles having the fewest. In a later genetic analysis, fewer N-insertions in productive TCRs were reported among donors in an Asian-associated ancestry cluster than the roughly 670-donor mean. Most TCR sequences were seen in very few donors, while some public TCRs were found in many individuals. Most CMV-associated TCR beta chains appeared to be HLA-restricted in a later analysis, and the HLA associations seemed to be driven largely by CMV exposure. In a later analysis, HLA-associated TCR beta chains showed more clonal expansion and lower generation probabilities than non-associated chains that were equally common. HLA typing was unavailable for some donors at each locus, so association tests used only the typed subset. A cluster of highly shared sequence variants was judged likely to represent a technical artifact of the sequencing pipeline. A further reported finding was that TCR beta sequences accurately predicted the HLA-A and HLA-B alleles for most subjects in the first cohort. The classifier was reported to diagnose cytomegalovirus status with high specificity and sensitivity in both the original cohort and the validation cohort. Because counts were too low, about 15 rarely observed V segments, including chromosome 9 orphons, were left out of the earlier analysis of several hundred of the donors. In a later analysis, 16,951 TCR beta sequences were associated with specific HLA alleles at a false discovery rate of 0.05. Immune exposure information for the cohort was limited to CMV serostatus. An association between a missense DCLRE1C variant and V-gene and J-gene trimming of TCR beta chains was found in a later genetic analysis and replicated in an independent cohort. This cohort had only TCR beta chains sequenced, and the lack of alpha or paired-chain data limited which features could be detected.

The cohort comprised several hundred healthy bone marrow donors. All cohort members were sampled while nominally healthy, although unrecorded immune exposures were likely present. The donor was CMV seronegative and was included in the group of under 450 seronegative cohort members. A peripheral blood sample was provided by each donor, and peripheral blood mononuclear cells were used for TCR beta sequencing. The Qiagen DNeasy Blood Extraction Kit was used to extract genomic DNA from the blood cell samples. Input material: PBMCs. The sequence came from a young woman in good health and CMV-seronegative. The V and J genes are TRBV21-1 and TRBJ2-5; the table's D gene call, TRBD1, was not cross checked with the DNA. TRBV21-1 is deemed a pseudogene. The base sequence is TGTGCCAGCAGCAAACAACACAGGGGTTGCGAGACCCAGTACTTC. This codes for CASSKQHRGCETQYF.